This TCR beta chain was captured by sequencing in a study of T cell repertoires in cytomegalovirus infection. TCRdb called the reads again in MiXCR, with one record for every CDR3 protein. The sample lists about 920,000 distinct CDR3 sequences; about a third were seen once. Germline assignment: CDR1 SGHVS and CDR2 FNYEAQ. Trimming cost V 5 bases and J 1 base, with 15 bases left between them. The CDR3 has 16 amino acids. This clonotype was observed many times. Its antigen is currently unknown. The chain joins TRBV7-6 to TRBJ2-1; D unclear. This TCR was recovered from a human donor in good health (CMV status not recorded). Some clones in this sample may be carry-over from other donors' samples. Sequenced here: cultured CD8+ T cells from PBMCs, sampled from culture after CMV antigen stimulation. CDR3 nucleotide sequence: TGTGCCAGCAGCCCCCAGGTGGGGAAGTCCTACAATGAGCAGTTCTTC. Amino acid sequence: CASSPQVGKSYNEQFF. Variable domain in full (rest from reference TRBV7-6 and TRBJ2-1): GAGVSQSPRYKVTKRGQDVALRCDPISGHVSLYWYRQALGQGPEFLTYFNYEAQQDKSGLPNDRFSAERPEGSISTLTIQRTEQRDSAMYRCASSPQVGKSYNEQFFGPGTRLTVL.